A single sample gave rise to the 23 T cell receptor beta chains below, sequenced in a study of CD8+ T cells in alopecia areata. cDNA serving as the sequencing template came from extracted, reverse transcribed RNA. The repertoire was sequenced with immunoSEQ multiplex PCR; TCRdb's copy has only in-frame clones and lacks some. This table holds some 200,000 clones, more than 55% found once. The sample consisted of CD8+ T cells sorted from blood. All receptors derive from a human donor in good health.

The chain has TRBV11-2 and TRBJ2-5; D might be TRBD2 (6 bases). Per the germline V gene, CDR1 is SGHAT and CDR2 is FQNNGV. CDR3 length equals 14 residues. V was pared by 4 bases and J by 5 bases, with 14 bases between. CDR3 sequence reads: CASSSGGGGETQYF. CDR3 DNA: TGTGCCAGCAGCTCCGGAGGCGGAGGGGAGACCCAGTACTTC.

This clone was detected once. Other nucleotide sequences in the sample specify the same CDR3. J is TRBJ2-7 and V is TRBV7-9; D uncertain. Germline CDR1 is SEHNR and CDR2 is FQNEAQ (reference sequence). The V end was cut by 1 base, the J end by 0 bases, with 4 bases between. This CDR3 contains 13 residues. This CDR3 is CASSLGNSYEQYF. CDR3 in DNA: TGTGCCAGCAGCTTAGGGAACTCCTACGAGCAGTACTTC. The variable domain in full, with the rest retrieved from reference TRBV7-9 and TRBJ2-7, is DTGVSQNPRHKITKRGQNVTFRCDPISEHNRLYWYRQTLGQGPEFLTYFQNEAQLEKSRLLSDRFSAERPKGSFSTLEIQRTEQGDSAMYLCASSLGNSYEQYFGPGTRLTVT.

Details on this clone: This CDR3 is also generated by other DNA sequences in the sample. V is TRBV5-6 and J is TRBJ2-7, with D possibly being TRBD1 (6 bases). Germline V gene lookup returns CDR1 SGHDT and CDR2 YYEEEE. This CDR3 comprises 12 residues. Trimming removed 2 bases from V and 4 bases from J, with 7 bases in between. The CDR3: CASSLGGYEQYF. The CDR3 bases are TGTGCCAGCAGCTTAGGGGGTTACGAGCAGTACTTC.

The chain joins TRBV7-9 to TRBJ1-2; TRBD1 matches at 9 bases. This CDR3 comprises 16 residues. V shed 3 bases and J 0 bases; nucleotides not matched to a gene: 5. Germline CDR1 SEHNR, CDR2 FQNEAQ (reference sequence). The CDR3 protein is CASSLHRDRANYGYTF. CDR3 DNA sequence: TGTGCCAGCAGCTTGCACCGGGACAGGGCTAACTATGGCTACACCTTC.

This clone came up a few times. J is TRBJ1-6 and V is TRBV4-1; D is unresolved. The germline CDR1 and CDR2 sequences are MGHRA and YSYEKL. The V end was cut by 1 base, the J end by 7 bases, with 8 bases between. This CDR3 spans 14 amino acids. The CDR3: CASSQVTENSPLHF. CDR3 bases: TGCGCCAGCAGCCAAGTAACAGAGAATTCACCCCTCCACTTT.

Here the CDR3 DNA reads TGCGCCAGCAGCTTGGACGGACAAGCAGGGGAGACCCAGTACTTC. Its translation is CASSLDGQAGETQYF. The chain recombines TRBV5-1 with TRBJ2-5, with D possibly being TRBD1 (5 bases). The ends were cut back, 0 bases at V and 5 bases at J, with 14 bases in the middle. The CDR3 extends over 15 amino acids. Per germline, CDR1 SGHRS and CDR2 YFSETQ.

For this clone: Other DNA sequences in this specimen translate into the identical CDR3. The genes are TRBV29-1 and TRBJ2-7, with D possibly TRBD1 on 5 matching bases. The CDR3 sequence is 11 residues long. The V gene lost 6 bases and the J gene lost 6 bases, with 12 bases spanning the gap. Per the germline V gene, CDR1 is SQVTM and CDR2 is ANQGSEA. CDR3 sequence reads: CSVWARGEQYF. The CDR3, as DNA: TGCAGCGTATGGGCTAGGGGCGAGCAGTACTTC.

This chain joins TRBV6-1 and TRBJ1-1; unclear D gene. This CDR3 spans 13 amino acids. The germline V gene has CDR1 MNHNS and CDR2 SASEGT. V lost 4 bases, J lost 4 bases, and 10 bases lay in between. The CDR3 bases are TGTGCCAGCAGTGGCGATGGGGTCACTGAAGCTTTCTTT. This sequence encodes CASSGDGVTEAFF.

This rearrangement joins TRBV7-9 to TRBJ1-1; D unclear. Germline V gene lookup returns CDR1 SEHNR and CDR2 FQNEAQ (reference sequence). Trimming took off 6 bases at V and 5 bases at J, with 7 bases between the two ends. The CDR3 loop spans 11 amino acids. In DNA, the CDR3 is TGTGCCAGCAGAGCCAGGACTGAAGCTTTCTTT. It yields the protein CASRARTEAFF.

This clone was observed a handful of times. The chain combines TRBV4-2 with TRBJ1-1; D is uncertain. The germline V and J ends were trimmed by 1 base and 2 bases, with 5 bases remaining between them. The CDR3 is 13 residues long. Germline lookup yields CDR1 LGHNA and CDR2 YNFKEQ. Here the CDR3 reads CASSQGGNTEAFF. For the CDR3, the DNA is TGTGCCAGCAGCCAAGGGGGAAACACTGAAGCTTTCTTT.

This clone has just a few counts. The chain uses TRBV27 and TRBJ2-7; 11 bases map to TRBD1. Germline V CDR1 and CDR2: MNHEY, SMNVEV (reference sequence). V gave up 3 bases and J gave up 6 bases; unmatched junction bases: 1. CDR3 length equals 13 residues. The CDR3: CASSFGTGGEQYF. DNA of the CDR3: TGTGCCAGCAGTTTCGGGACAGGGGGCGAGCAGTACTTC.

This clone was found a few times. V is TRBV19 and J is TRBJ2-4; TRBD1 matches at 8 bases. The CDR3 is 16 amino acids. Germline V CDR1 and CDR2: LNHDA, SQIVND (reference sequence). The ends lost 5 bases at V and 0 bases at J; junction bases unmatched: 6. The CDR3 sequence: CASSPKTGVAKNIQYF. In DNA form, the CDR3 reads TGTGCCAGTAGTCCGAAGACAGGGGTAGCCAAAAACATTCAGTACTTC.

This CDR3 reads CASGRPQGTTTEAFF. The CDR3 region has the DNA TGTGCTAGTGGTCGACCCCAGGGTACGACGACTGAAGCTTTCTTT. The rearrangement joins TRBV12-5 to TRBJ1-1; possibly TRBD1 for D (5 bases). Trimming stripped 5 bases from V and 5 bases from J, with 18 bases between. The germline gives CDR1 LGHNT, CDR2 FRNRAP. The CDR3 has 15 residues.

The chain carries TRBV19 and TRBJ1-5; 8 nucleotides align to TRBD1. V dropped 7 bases and J dropped 4; count of bases not matched to a gene: 18. Germline V gives CDR1 LNHDA, CDR2 SQIVND (reference sequence). The CDR3 is made up of 18 amino acids. CDR3: CASTLDREKASGNQPQHF. In nucleotides, the CDR3 is TGTGCCAGTACCCTGGACAGGGAAAAGGCAAGTGGAAATCAGCCCCAGCATTTT.

This rearrangement joins TRBV4-1 to TRBJ1-2, with a weak D call TRBD1 (5 bases). With 0 bases removed from V and 7 bases from J, the gap between germline ends came to 18 bases. Germline V CDR1 and CDR2: MGHRA, YSYEKL. This CDR3 has 16 amino acids. Here the CDR3 reads CASSQEAIGGIFGYTF. The CDR3 nucleotides read TGCGCCAGCAGCCAAGAGGCGATCGGGGGGATCTTTGGCTACACCTTC.

This clone was observed a handful of times. This CDR3 is also generated by other DNA sequences in the sample. The J gene is TRBJ1-1, the V gene TRBV5-4, with unresolved D. Trimming stripped 2 bases from V and 4 bases from J, with 6 bases between. This CDR3 spans 12 amino acids. In germline, CDR1 is SGHNT, CDR2 YYREEE (reference sequence). The CDR3 coding sequence is TGTGCCAGCAGCTTAGTGGGCACTGAAGCTTTCTTT. It translates to CASSLVGTEAFF.

This clone was counted only a few times. This sequence joins TRBV4-1 and TRBJ2-7; a weak D match, TRBD1 (6 bases). V lost 6 bases, J lost 0 bases, and 15 bases lay in between. Germline V gives CDR1 MGHRA, CDR2 YSYEKL. The CDR3 length is 15 residues. CDR3 sequence reads: CASRQGVSSSYEQYF. The CDR3 region has the DNA TGCGCCAGCAGACAGGGTGTATCAAGCTCCTACGAGCAGTACTTC.

This clone was seen a handful of times. This sequence joins TRBV15 and TRBJ2-2; tentatively, D is TRBD1 (5 bases). CDR3 size: 14 residues. Germline V gives CDR1 LNHNV, CDR2 YYDKDF (reference sequence). Trimming left V 6 bases short and J 2 bases short, with 10 bases between. The CDR3 DNA sequence: TGTGCCACCAGTCCGACAGAAAACACCGGGGAGCTGTTTTTT. It encodes CATSPTENTGELFF.

This clone came up a few times. V is TRBV5-4 and J is TRBJ2-5; tentatively, D is TRBD1 (6 bases). CDR1 SGHNT and CDR2 YYREEE come from the germline V gene (reference sequence). The CDR3 sequence is 17 residues long. V lost 2 bases and J lost 1, with 18 bases in between. CDR3 protein: CASSFLGRGGTQETQYF. The CDR3, as DNA: TGTGCCAGCAGCTTCTTGGGGAGAGGGGGAACCCAAGAGACCCAGTACTTC.

The rearrangement uses TRBV19 and TRBJ2-1; D is possibly TRBD1 or TRBD2 (6 bases each). V was pared by 4 bases and J by 8 bases, with 15 bases between. The CDR3 runs to 14 residues. Germline V gives CDR1 LNHDA, CDR2 SQIVND (reference sequence). The CDR3 loop reads CASSTILGGYEQFF. In nucleotides, the CDR3 is TGTGCCAGTAGTACTATATTAGGGGGGTATGAGCAGTTCTTC. The full variable domain, with the rest looked up from reference TRBV19 and TRBJ2-1, is DGGITQSPKYLFRKEGQNVTLSCEQNLNHDAMYWYRQDPGQGLRLIYYSQIVNDFQKGDIAEGYSVSREKKESFPLTVTSAQKNPTAFYLCASSTILGGYEQFFGPGTRLTVL.

This clone turned up a few times. V is TRBV2 and J is TRBJ2-1; D possibly matches TRBD1 or TRBD2 (5 bases each). The CDR3 totals 16 residues. Trimming removed 2 bases at V and 4 bases at J, with 15 bases between. Germline V CDR1 and CDR2: SNHLY, FYNNEI. CDR3 amino acids: CASSERRSGSYNEQFF. The CDR3 coding sequence is TGTGCCAGCAGTGAAAGGCGGTCAGGGAGTTACAATGAGCAGTTCTTC.

The gene calls are TRBV5-4 and TRBJ1-6; TRBD1 matches at 7 bases. Germline CDR1 and CDR2: SGHNT and YYREEE (reference sequence). V trimming: 0 bases; J trimming: 5 bases; junction bases outside the gene matches: 8. CDR3 size: 17 residues. CDR3 sequence (DNA): TGTGCCAGCAGCTTGGGTCCGGGACAGAGGGATAATTCACCCCTCCACTTT. Encoded protein: CASSLGPGQRDNSPLHF.

The chain links TRBV5-1 to TRBJ1-2; tentatively, D is TRBD1 (5 bases). The CDR3 covers 15 residues. Trimming left V 2 bases short and J 3 bases short, with 14 bases between. Germline V gives CDR1 SGHRS, CDR2 YFSETQ. CDR3 sequence reads: CASSFSTGGDYGYTF. As DNA, the CDR3 is TGCGCCAGCAGCTTTTCTACAGGTGGAGACTATGGCTACACCTTC. Drawing the rest from reference TRBV5-1 and TRBJ1-2, the complete variable domain is KAGVTQTPRYLIKTRGQQVTLSCSPISGHRSVSWYQQTPGQGLQFLFEYFSETQRNKGNFPGRFSGRQFSNSRSEMNVSTLELGDSALYLCASSFSTGGDYGYTFGSGTRLTVV.